This T cell receptor beta chain appears in the sequencing data of a study of breast tumors, draining lymph nodes, adjacent tissues. TCRdb re-called the multiplex PCR reads with MiXCR, one entry per CDR3 protein. Of 150,000 to 200,000 distinct CDR3 sequences in the sample, 30% to 40% were seen once. Breast cancer patients provided tissue from their axillary draining lymph nodes. This clonotype was recorded a few times. Its antigen is currently unknown. Whole-study results and caveats: The data were judged consistent with most tumor T cells coming from lymph node and expanding in tumor.

The trim removed 3 bases at V and 3 bases at J, leaving 0 bases unmatched. The CDR3 loop spans 13 amino acids. Germline V lookup: CDR1 SEHNR, CDR2 FQNEAQ (reference sequence). This chain joins TRBV7-9 and TRBJ1-1; 8 bases are shared with TRBD1. The specimen sequenced was axillary lymph node tissue. The origin of this receptor is a female donor with breast cancer. Some clones in this sample may be carry-over from other donors' samples. DNA for the CDR3: TGTGCCAGCAGCTTGACAGGGGACACTGAAGCTTTCTTT. It is translated as CASSLTGDTEAFF.